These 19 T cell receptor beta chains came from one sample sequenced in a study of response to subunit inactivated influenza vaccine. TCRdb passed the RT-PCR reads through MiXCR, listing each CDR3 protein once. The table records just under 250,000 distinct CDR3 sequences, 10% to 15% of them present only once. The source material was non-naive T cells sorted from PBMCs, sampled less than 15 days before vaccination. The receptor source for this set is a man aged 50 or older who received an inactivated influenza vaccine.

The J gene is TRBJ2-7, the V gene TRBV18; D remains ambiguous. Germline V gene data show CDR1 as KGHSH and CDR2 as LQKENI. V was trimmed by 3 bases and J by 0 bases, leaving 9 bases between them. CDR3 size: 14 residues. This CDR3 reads CASSPVQSSYEQYF. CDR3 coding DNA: TGTGCCAGCTCACCGGTCCAGAGCTCCTACGAGCAGTACTTC.

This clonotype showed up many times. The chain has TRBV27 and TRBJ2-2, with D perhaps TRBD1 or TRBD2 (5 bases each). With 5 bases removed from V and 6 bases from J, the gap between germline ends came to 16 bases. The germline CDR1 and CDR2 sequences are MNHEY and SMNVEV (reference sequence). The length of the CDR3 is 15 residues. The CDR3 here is CASSPTFRGAGELFF. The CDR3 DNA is TGTGCCAGCAGTCCCACCTTTCGAGGGGCCGGGGAGCTGTTTTTT.

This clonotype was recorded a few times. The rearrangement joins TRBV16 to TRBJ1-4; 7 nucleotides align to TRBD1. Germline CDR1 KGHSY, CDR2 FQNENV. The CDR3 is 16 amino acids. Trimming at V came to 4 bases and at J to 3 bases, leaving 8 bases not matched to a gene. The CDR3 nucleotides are TGTGCCAGCAGCCCTCGGAAGGGGGCGTCTAATGAAAAACTGTTTTTT. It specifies CASSPRKGASNEKLFF.

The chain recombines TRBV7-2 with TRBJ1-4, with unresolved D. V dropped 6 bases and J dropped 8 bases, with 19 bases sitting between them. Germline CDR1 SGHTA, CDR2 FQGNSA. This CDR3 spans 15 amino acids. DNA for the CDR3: TGTGCCAGCAGACAAGCCGGAAGACAAGGCGAAAAACTGTTTTTT. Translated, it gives CASRQAGRQGEKLFF.

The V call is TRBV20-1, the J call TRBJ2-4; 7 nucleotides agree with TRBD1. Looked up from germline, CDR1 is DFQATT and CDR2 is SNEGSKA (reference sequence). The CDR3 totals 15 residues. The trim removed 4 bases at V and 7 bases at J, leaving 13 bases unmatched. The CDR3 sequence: CSAMTRQGGLNIQYF. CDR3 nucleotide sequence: TGCAGTGCTATGACACGACAGGGCGGATTGAACATTCAGTACTTC.

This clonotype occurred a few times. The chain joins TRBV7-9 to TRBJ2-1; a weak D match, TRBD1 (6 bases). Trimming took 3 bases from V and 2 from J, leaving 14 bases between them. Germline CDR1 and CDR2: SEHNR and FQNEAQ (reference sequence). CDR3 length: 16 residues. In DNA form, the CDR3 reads TGTGCCAGCAGCTTGGGGGACATCCCCCCCTACAATGAGCAGTTCTTC. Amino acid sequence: CASSLGDIPPYNEQFF. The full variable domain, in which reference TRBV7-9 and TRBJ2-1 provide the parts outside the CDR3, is DTGVSQNPRHKITKRGQNVTFRCDPISEHNRLYWYRQTLGQGPEFLTYFQNEAQLEKSRLLSDRFSAERPKGSFSTLEIQRTEQGDSAMYLCASSLGDIPPYNEQFFGPGTRLTVL.

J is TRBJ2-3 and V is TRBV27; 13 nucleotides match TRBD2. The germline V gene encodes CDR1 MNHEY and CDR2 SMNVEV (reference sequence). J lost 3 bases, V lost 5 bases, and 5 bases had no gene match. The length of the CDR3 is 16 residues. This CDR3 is CASSPTSGRDTDTQYF. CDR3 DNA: TGTGCCAGCAGTCCTACTAGCGGGAGGGATACAGATACGCAGTATTTT.

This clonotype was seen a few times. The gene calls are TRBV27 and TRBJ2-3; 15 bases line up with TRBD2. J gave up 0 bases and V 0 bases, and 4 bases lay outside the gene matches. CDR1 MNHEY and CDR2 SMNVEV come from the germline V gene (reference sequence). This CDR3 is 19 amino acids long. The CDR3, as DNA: TGTGCCAGCAGTTTATCGGGGACTAGCGGGAGGACCAGCACAGATACGCAGTATTTT. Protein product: CASSLSGTSGRTSTDTQYF.

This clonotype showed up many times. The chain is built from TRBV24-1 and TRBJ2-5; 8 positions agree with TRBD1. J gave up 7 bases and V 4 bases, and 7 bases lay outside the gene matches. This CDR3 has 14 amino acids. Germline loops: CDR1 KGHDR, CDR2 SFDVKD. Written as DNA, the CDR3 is TGTGCCACCAGTGACTATGGACAGGGCGGGACCCAGTACTTC. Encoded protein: CATSDYGQGGTQYF.

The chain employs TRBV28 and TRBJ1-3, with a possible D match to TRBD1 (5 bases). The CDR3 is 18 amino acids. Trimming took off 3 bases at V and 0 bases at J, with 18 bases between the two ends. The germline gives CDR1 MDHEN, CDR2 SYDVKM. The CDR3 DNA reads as TGTGCCAGCAGTTTCCTCGGTCAGGGAGGAAGCTCTGGAAACACCATATATTTT. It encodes CASSFLGQGGSSGNTIYF.

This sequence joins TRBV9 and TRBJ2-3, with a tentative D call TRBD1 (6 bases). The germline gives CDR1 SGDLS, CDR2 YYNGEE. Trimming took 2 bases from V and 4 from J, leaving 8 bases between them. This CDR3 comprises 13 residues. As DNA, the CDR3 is TGTGCCAGCAGCGTCCGACAGGCAGATACGCAGTATTTT. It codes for CASSVRQADTQYF.

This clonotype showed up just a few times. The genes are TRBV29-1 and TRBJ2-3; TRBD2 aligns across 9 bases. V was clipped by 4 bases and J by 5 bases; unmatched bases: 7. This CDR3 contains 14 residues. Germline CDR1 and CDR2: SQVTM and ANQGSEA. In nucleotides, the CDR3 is TGCAGCGTTGTTGCGGGGGGGCAGGGAGATACGCAGTATTTT. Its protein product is CSVVAGGQGDTQYF.

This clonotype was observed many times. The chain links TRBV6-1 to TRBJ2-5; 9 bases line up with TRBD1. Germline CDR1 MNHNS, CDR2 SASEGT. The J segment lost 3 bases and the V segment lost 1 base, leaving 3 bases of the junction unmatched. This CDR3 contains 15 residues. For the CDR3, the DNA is TGTGCCAGCAGTGAAGGGGACAGGGAGAAAGAGACCCAGTACTTC. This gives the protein CASSEGDREKETQYF.

CDR3 nucleotide sequence: TGCGCCAGCAGTCCCGGGACAGGTGTTGGGGGCTACACCTTC. Translating gives CASSPGTGVGGYTF. This rearrangement joins TRBV10-2 to TRBJ1-2, with 8 bases lining up with TRBD1. This CDR3 region has 14 residues. Trimming at V came to 5 bases and at J to 8 bases, leaving 10 bases not matched to a gene. CDR1 is WSHSY, CDR2 SAAADI, per germline.

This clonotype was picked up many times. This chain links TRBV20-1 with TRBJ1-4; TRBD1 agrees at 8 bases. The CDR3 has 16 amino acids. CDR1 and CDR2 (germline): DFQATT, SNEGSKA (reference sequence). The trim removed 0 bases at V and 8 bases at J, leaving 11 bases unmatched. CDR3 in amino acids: CSARDTRTGIGEKLFF. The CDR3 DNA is TGCAGTGCTAGAGATACAAGGACAGGGATCGGGGAAAAACTGTTTTTT.

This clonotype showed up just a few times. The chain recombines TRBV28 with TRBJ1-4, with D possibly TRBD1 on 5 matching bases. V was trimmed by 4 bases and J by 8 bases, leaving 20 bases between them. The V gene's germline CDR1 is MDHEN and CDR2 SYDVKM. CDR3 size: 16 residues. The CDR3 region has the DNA TGTGCCAGCAGTTCCTACCGGCCAGGGTCGAGCGAAAAACTGTTTTTT. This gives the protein CASSSYRPGSSEKLFF.

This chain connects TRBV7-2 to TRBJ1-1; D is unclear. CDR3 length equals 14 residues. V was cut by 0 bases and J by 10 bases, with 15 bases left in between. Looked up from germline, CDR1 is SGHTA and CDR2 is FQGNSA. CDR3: CASSLAQEGLGAFF. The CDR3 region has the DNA TGTGCCAGCAGCTTAGCTCAAGAGGGCCTGGGAGCTTTCTTT.

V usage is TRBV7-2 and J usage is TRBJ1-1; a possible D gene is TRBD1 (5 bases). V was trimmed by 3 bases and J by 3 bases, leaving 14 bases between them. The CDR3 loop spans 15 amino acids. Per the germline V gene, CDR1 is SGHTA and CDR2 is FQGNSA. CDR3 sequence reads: CASSLLGQGHTEAFF. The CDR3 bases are TGTGCCAGCAGCTTGCTGGGGCAGGGCCACACTGAAGCTTTCTTT.

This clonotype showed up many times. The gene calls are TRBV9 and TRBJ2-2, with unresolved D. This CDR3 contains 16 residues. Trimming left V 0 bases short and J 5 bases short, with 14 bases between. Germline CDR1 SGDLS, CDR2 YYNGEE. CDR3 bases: TGTGCCAGCAGCGTAGAGGCCGCGTTAAGGACCGGGGAGCTGTTTTTT. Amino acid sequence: CASSVEAALRTGELFF.